The 24 T cell receptor beta chains below come from one sample, sequenced in a study of blood T cell repertoires in COVID-19. The repertoire was sequenced with immunoSEQ multiplex PCR; TCRdb's copy has only in-frame clones and lacks some. The sample lists some 80,000 clones; about four fifths were seen once. Material for sequencing was peripheral blood. The receptors derive from a woman older than 75 with active or convalescent COVID-19.

The gene calls are TRBV19 and TRBJ1-2, with unresolved D. Trimming removed 3 bases from V and 7 bases from J, with 18 bases in between. CDR1 is LNHDA and CDR2 is SQIVND in the germline V gene (reference sequence). This CDR3 spans 15 amino acids. CDR3 DNA: TGTGCCAGTAGTATGTTGGCAGGCCCCTTTTCTGGCTACACCTTC. This sequence encodes CASSMLAGPFSGYTF.

The chain is built from TRBV2 and TRBJ2-2; TRBD2 might be the D (5 bases). The CDR3 totals 15 residues. The V end was cut by 4 bases, the J end by 5 bases, with 14 bases between. Germline CDR1 is SNHLY and CDR2 is FYNNEI. The CDR3: CASSGVKRDTGELFF. The CDR3 DNA sequence: TGTGCCAGCAGTGGTGTAAAACGGGATACCGGGGAGCTGTTTTTT.

This rearrangement joins TRBV20-1 to TRBJ2-1; TRBD1 might be the D (5 bases). The V end lost 3 bases, the J end lost 10 bases, and 13 bases lay between the germline ends. The V gene's germline CDR1 is DFQATT and CDR2 SNEGSKA (reference sequence). The CDR3 covers 12 residues. The DNA of the CDR3 is TGCAGTGCTAGTAAAAGGGGCCCCGAGCAGTTCTTC. Translation gives CSASKRGPEQFF.

The V and J genes are TRBV19 and TRBJ1-2; 8 bases are a match to TRBD1. There are 13 residues in the CDR3. The germline gives CDR1 LNHDA, CDR2 SQIVND (reference sequence). Trimming removed 3 bases from V and 6 bases from J; junction bases left unmatched: 3. CDR3: CASSIQGADGYTF. The CDR3, as DNA: TGTGCCAGTAGTATTCAGGGGGCAGATGGCTACACCTTC.

In this sample, this clone turned up once. This chain links TRBV27 with TRBJ2-7; D is possibly TRBD1 (6 bases). Germline V CDR1 and CDR2: MNHEY, SMNVEV (reference sequence). V lost 3 bases and J lost 1, with 13 bases in between. The CDR3 is made up of 15 amino acids. The CDR3 here is CASSFWAGESYEQYF. The DNA for the CDR3 is TGTGCCAGCAGTTTTTGGGCAGGGGAGTCCTACGAGCAGTACTTC.

J is TRBJ2-5 and V is TRBV11-2; weak D call: TRBD1 (6 bases). Trimming pared 6 bases from V and 4 bases from J, leaving 18 bases between. There are 15 residues in the CDR3. The germline V gene encodes CDR1 SGHAT and CDR2 FQNNGV. The CDR3, as DNA: TGTGCCAGCAGATCTTTACAGGGAATCCGAGAGACCCAGTACTTC. Amino acid sequence: CASRSLQGIRETQYF.

V gene TRBV25-1 combines with J gene TRBJ1-6; D remains unclear. The CDR3 covers 14 residues. Germline CDR1 and CDR2: MGHDK and SYGVNS. Trimming left V 6 bases short and J 9 bases short, with 15 bases between. CDR3 sequence: CASREREGSSPLHF. The CDR3 DNA is TGTGCCAGCAGGGAGAGGGAGGGAAGTTCACCCCTCCACTTT. Using reference TRBV25-1 and TRBJ1-6 for the parts outside the CDR3, the full variable domain is EADIYQTPRYLVIGTGKKITLECSQTMGHDKMYWYQQDPGMELHLIHYSYGVNSTEKGDLSSESTVSRIRTEHFPLTLESARPSHTSQYLCASREREGSSPLHFGNGTRLTVT.

There are a few counts of this clone. V is TRBV5-1 and J is TRBJ2-1, with D possibly being TRBD2 (5 bases). CDR3 size: 15 residues. The V gene lost 2 bases and the J gene lost 7 bases, with 16 bases spanning the gap. Per germline, CDR1 SGHRS and CDR2 YFSETQ. The CDR3 DNA is TGCGCCAGCAGCTTTATCAGCGGTCAAGGGAATGAGCAGTTCTTC. This translates into CASSFISGQGNEQFF.

The chain uses TRBV29-1 and TRBJ2-4; a weak D match, TRBD2 (5 bases). There are 12 residues in the CDR3. Germline CDR1 and CDR2: SQVTM and ANQGSEA. Trimming removed 4 bases from V and 8 bases from J, with 12 bases in between. In DNA form, the CDR3 reads TGCAGCGTTGTAACGCGGGTGGACATTCAGTACTTC. This gives the protein CSVVTRVDIQYF.

The table lists this clone with a count of one. The chain combines TRBV9 with TRBJ2-7; possible D gene TRBD1, 5 bases. The CDR3 loop spans 17 amino acids. The germline gives CDR1 SGDLS, CDR2 YYNGEE. V shed 0 bases and J shed 3 bases, with 19 bases lying between them. As DNA, the CDR3 is TGTGCCAGCAGCGTAGGGTTTCCAGAGTTGGGGCGCTACGAGCAGTACTTC. As protein: CASSVGFPELGRYEQYF.

CDR3 amino acids: CASSQMDRGADTQYF. The CDR3 DNA follows: TGCGCCAGCAGCCAGATGGACAGGGGCGCAGATACGCAGTATTTT. The V call is TRBV4-3, the J call TRBJ2-3, with 9 bases aligning to TRBD1. Per germline, CDR1 LGHNA and CDR2 YSLEER. The CDR3 totals 15 residues. V lost 3 bases to trimming and J lost 4 bases; unmatched junction nucleotides: 5.

The rearrangement uses TRBV25-1 and TRBJ1-4, with 7 bases lining up with TRBD1. The CDR3 is 16 amino acids. The germline V gene encodes CDR1 MGHDK and CDR2 SYGVNS. V gave up 2 bases and J gave up 8 bases; unmatched junction bases: 11. The DNA of the CDR3 is TGTGCCAGCAGTGAAGGAACAGGGGCAGTCGGGGAAAAACTGTTTTTT. Amino acid sequence: CASSEGTGAVGEKLFF. The variable domain in full, completed from reference TRBV25-1 and TRBJ1-4, reads EADIYQTPRYLVIGTGKKITLECSQTMGHDKMYWYQQDPGMELHLIHYSYGVNSTEKGDLSSESTVSRIRTEHFPLTLESARPSHTSQYLCASSEGTGAVGEKLFFGSGTQLSVL.

The J gene is TRBJ2-7, the V gene TRBV18, with a tentative D call TRBD2 (6 bases). Deletions cut 1 base from V and 2 bases from J, with 15 bases between. The CDR3 totals 16 residues. Germline V gene sequence: CDR1 KGHSH, CDR2 LQKENI. The CDR3 sequence is CASSPQIADTTYEQYF. The CDR3 region has the DNA TGTGCCAGCTCACCACAAATAGCGGACACTACCTACGAGCAGTACTTC.

The V gene is TRBV6-6, the J gene TRBJ2-3; TRBD1 might be the D (6 bases). V was cut by 6 bases and J by 0 bases, with 7 bases left in between. This CDR3 is built from 13 residues. In germline, CDR1 is MNHNY, CDR2 SVGAGI (reference sequence). Here the CDR3 reads CASRQGSTDTQYF. CDR3 bases: TGTGCCAGCAGACAGGGTAGCACAGATACGCAGTATTTT.

The V call is TRBV12-3 or TRBV12-4, the J call TRBJ1-4; D is perhaps TRBD1 (6 bases). This CDR3 region has 13 residues. Deletions cut 5 bases from V and 7 bases from J, with 11 bases between. The CDR3 DNA reads as TGTGCCAGCAGTCTACAGGGTTCTGAAAAACTGTTTTTT. Residues: CASSLQGSEKLFF.

The chain combines TRBV27 with TRBJ2-7, with unresolved D. Germline assignment: CDR1 MNHEY and CDR2 SMNVEV (reference sequence). The CDR3 has 13 amino acids. The V gene lost 4 bases and the J gene lost 6 bases, with 13 bases spanning the gap. CDR3 DNA sequence: TGTGCCAGCAGTTCCTCAATCACAGCCGAGCAGTACTTC. This sequence encodes CASSSSITAEQYF.

Only one count was recorded for this clone. The V call is TRBV7-9, the J call TRBJ2-7; D may be TRBD1 (6 bases). V was cut by 5 bases and J by 5 bases, with 19 bases left in between. The CDR3 covers 15 residues. Germline lookup yields CDR1 SEHNR and CDR2 FQNEAQ (reference sequence). The CDR3 loop reads CASSHQQGVRDEQYF. The CDR3 region has the DNA TGTGCCAGCAGCCATCAACAGGGAGTGCGGGACGAGCAGTACTTC.

The J gene is TRBJ2-7, the V gene TRBV20-1, with 10 bases aligning to TRBD2. The trim removed 3 bases at V and 6 bases at J, leaving 8 bases unmatched. The germline V gene has CDR1 DFQATT and CDR2 SNEGSKA (reference sequence). This CDR3 is built from 14 residues. The CDR3 loop reads CSASLAGVVSEQYF. The CDR3, as DNA: TGCAGTGCTAGTCTAGCGGGAGTAGTCTCCGAGCAGTACTTC.

V gene TRBV6-6 combines with J gene TRBJ1-1, with D possibly matching TRBD1 (6 bases). Germline lookup yields CDR1 MNHNY and CDR2 SVGAGI (reference sequence). CDR3 length: 14 amino acids. V was shortened by 2 bases and J by 0 bases, with 7 bases between the two germline ends. CDR3 in amino acids: CASSYGQMNTEAFF. The DNA of the CDR3 is TGTGCCAGCAGTTACGGACAGATGAACACTGAAGCTTTCTTT.

The chain uses TRBV18 and TRBJ2-5, with D tentatively TRBD1 (5 bases). The V end was cut by 3 bases, the J end by 3 bases, with 8 bases between. The CDR3 extends over 13 amino acids. The germline V gene has CDR1 KGHSH and CDR2 LQKENI. CDR3 residues: CASSPQGKETQYF. The CDR3 DNA follows: TGTGCCAGCTCACCCCAGGGAAAAGAGACCCAGTACTTC.

The chain joins TRBV9 to TRBJ2-1, with TRBD2 matching over 11 bases. This CDR3 has 15 amino acids. V gave up 3 bases and J gave up 8 bases; unmatched junction bases: 7. Germline V CDR1 and CDR2: SGDLS, YYNGEE. CDR3 sequence: CASSASGTSGHEQFF. CDR3 bases: TGTGCCAGCAGCGCATCCGGGACTAGCGGCCATGAGCAGTTCTTC.

There are a few counts of this clone. The chain combines TRBV18 with TRBJ2-6, with 7 nucleotides matching TRBD2. CDR3 length: 18 amino acids. In germline, CDR1 is KGHSH, CDR2 LQKENI. Trimming removed 4 bases from V and 0 bases from J; junction bases left unmatched: 9. The CDR3 loop is CASSRDSTSRSGANVLTF. The CDR3 DNA sequence: TGTGCCAGCTCACGGGATTCGACTAGCCGCTCTGGGGCCAACGTCCTGACTTTC.

The chain joins TRBV20-1 to TRBJ1-3, with D possibly matching TRBD1 (6 bases). CDR1 is DFQATT and CDR2 is SNEGSKA in the germline V gene (reference sequence). The V end was cut by 3 bases, the J end by 8 bases, with 20 bases between. This CDR3 contains 15 residues. This chain's CDR3 is CSASATQGVRDTIYF. The DNA for the CDR3 is TGCAGTGCTAGTGCGACACAGGGAGTGCGGGACACCATATATTTT.

The sample holds a few counts of this clone. The V and J genes are TRBV25-1 and TRBJ2-2, with TRBD1 as a possible D gene (5 bases). Germline lookup yields CDR1 MGHDK and CDR2 SYGVNS. With 6 bases removed from V and 0 bases from J, the gap between germline ends came to 11 bases. The CDR3 contains 15 residues. The CDR3 sequence: CASSTPTANTGELFF. The DNA for the CDR3 is TGTGCCAGCAGCACTCCGACAGCGAACACCGGGGAGCTGTTTTTT.